This TCR beta chain was profiled in a study of shared clonotypes between healthy human individuals. Study observations and caveats: Since donors were few, the genetic and exposure-history diversity represented was limited. What naive subsets generally showed was a larger estimated richness than memory subsets showed.

Naive CD8 isolation took CD45RO-negative cells positively selected for CCR7 and excluded terminally differentiated effector memory CD45RA+ cells. CDR1 and CDR2 from the germline V gene are SEHNR and FQNEAQ (reference sequence). This CDR3 contains 13 residues. V lost 1 base, J lost 3 bases, and 6 bases lay in between. With respect to this clone: Its antigen is currently unknown.

For sorted subsets, 150 to 250 ng DNA per replicate equaled about 31,000 T cell genomes. The data were produced by immunoSEQ multiplex PCR, yet TCRdb's version contains in-frame clones alone and is incomplete. The sample has about 680,000 clones, around 92% seen once. The V gene is TRBV7-9, the J gene TRBJ2-5; D is unresolved. The origin of this receptor is a man in his thirties or forties in good health. Source material: naive CD8+ T cells sorted from blood. CDR3 sequence: CASSLEAEETQYF. The CDR3, as DNA: TGTGCCAGCAGCTTAGAAGCAGAAGAGACCCAGTACTTC. Full variable domain (outside the CDR3, taken from reference TRBV7-9 and TRBJ2-5): DTGVSQNPRHKITKRGQNVTFRCDPISEHNRLYWYRQTLGQGPEFLTYFQNEAQLEKSRLLSDRFSAERPKGSFSTLEIQRTEQGDSAMYLCASSLEAEETQYFGPGTRLLVL.